A single sample gave rise to the 8 T cell receptor beta chains below, sequenced in a study of blood T cell repertoires in COVID-19. Sequencing used immunoSEQ multiplex PCR; TCRdb keeps in-frame clones, though not all of them. This table has about 29,000 clones, 86% appearing once. The sample comprised peripheral blood. The source of these receptors is a human donor with active COVID-19. The donor label of this sample is uncertain.

Here the CDR3 DNA reads TGTGCCAGTAGGGGCCTTCGGGAGGGGGTCTCCTACGAGCAGTACTTC. This codes for CASRGLREGVSYEQYF. The rearrangement links TRBV19 to TRBJ2-7, with 8 positions matching TRBD2. V was clipped by 6 bases and J by 0 bases; unmatched bases: 10. Germline loops: CDR1 LNHDA, CDR2 SQIVND (reference sequence). The CDR3 is 16 residues long.

The chain uses TRBV6-5 and TRBJ1-4, with 8 bases matching TRBD1. V trimming: 3 bases; J trimming: 6 bases; junction bases outside the gene matches: 3. CDR3 length: 14 amino acids. Germline V gene sequence: CDR1 MNHEY, CDR2 SVGAGI. CDR3 coding DNA: TGTGCCAGCAGTTATGAGACAGGGGATGAAAAACTGTTTTTT. Encoded protein: CASSYETGDEKLFF.

This clone was observed a single time. The chain recombines TRBV12-3 or TRBV12-4 with TRBJ1-5; D is undetermined. The CDR3 runs to 12 residues. Trimming took 2 bases from V and 9 from J, leaving 8 bases between them. CDR3 region: CASSLRYGPQHF. CDR3 nucleotide sequence: TGTGCCAGCAGTTTACGATACGGGCCCCAGCATTTT.

The J gene is TRBJ2-7, the V gene TRBV28; 8 bases match TRBD2. The CDR3 extends over 20 amino acids. Per germline, CDR1 MDHEN and CDR2 SYDVKM. The ends lost 6 bases at V and 5 bases at J; junction bases unmatched: 27. As DNA, the CDR3 is TGTGCCAGCAGCTTCGAGGGATGGGGGGTAGAGGGCGGGAGGTTCGACGAGCAGTACTTC. As protein: CASSFEGWGVEGGRFDEQYF.

The table lists this clone with a few counts. The chain has TRBV5-8 and TRBJ2-7; D is possibly TRBD2 (6 bases). The CDR3 has 14 residues. Germline CDR1 is SGHTS and CDR2 is YDEGEE. The V and J ends lost 6 bases and 2 bases respectively, with 15 bases between them. CDR3 nucleotides: TGTGCCAGCACCCTTAGGAGGGGAACCTACGAGCAGTACTTC. It yields the protein CASTLRRGTYEQYF.

The genes are TRBV6-5 and TRBJ2-7; a possible D gene is TRBD2 (5 bases). V lost 3 bases and J lost 4, with 19 bases in between. The CDR3 sequence is 16 residues long. Germline V gene sequence: CDR1 MNHEY, CDR2 SVGAGI. The DNA of the CDR3 is TGTGCCAGCAGTTATACGACCCTAAACGGGATATACGAGCAGTACTTC. Translated, it gives CASSYTTLNGIYEQYF.

The chain links TRBV19 to TRBJ1-1; 7 positions match TRBD1. The CDR3 runs to 15 residues. Looked up from germline, CDR1 is LNHDA and CDR2 is SQIVND (reference sequence). The junction had 6 bases not matched to a gene; V was cut back by 5 bases and J by 0 bases. The CDR3 loop reads CASSPPGQLNTEAFF. CDR3 DNA sequence: TGTGCCAGTAGTCCCCCGGGACAGTTGAACACTGAAGCTTTCTTT.

This clone was counted only a few times. The chain recombines TRBV29-1 with TRBJ1-2; D is perhaps TRBD1 (6 bases). This CDR3 region has 17 residues. The germline V gene encodes CDR1 SQVTM and CDR2 ANQGSEA. The V end lost 6 bases, the J end lost 3 bases, and 26 bases lay between the germline ends. CDR3 residues: CSVYTPGTPGQDYGYTF. The DNA for the CDR3 is TGCAGCGTATATACCCCCGGGACACCTGGTCAGGACTATGGCTACACCTTC.